This record concerns one T cell receptor beta chain sequence. Data came from immunoSEQ multiplex PCR; TCRdb stores just in-frame clones and leaves some out. The table records 70,000 to 95,000 clones, roughly 84% of them present only once. The time point here: pretreatment peripheral blood. CDR1 is PRHDT, CDR2 FYEKMQ, per germline (reference sequence). V dropped 5 bases and J dropped 0 bases, with 16 bases sitting between them. This CDR3 region has 16 residues. The sample is drawn from a study of PD-L1 blockade in urothelial cancer. This receptor was identified in a man aged 55 to 69 with urothelial cancer. This specimen was PBMCs, taken around atezolizumab (anti-PD-L1) treatment. The J gene is TRBJ2-5, the V gene TRBV13, with no clear D. As DNA, the CDR3 is TGTGCCAGCAGCCAGAGAACGGGTACGCACCAAGAGACCCAGTACTTC. It codes for CASSQRTGTHQETQYF.